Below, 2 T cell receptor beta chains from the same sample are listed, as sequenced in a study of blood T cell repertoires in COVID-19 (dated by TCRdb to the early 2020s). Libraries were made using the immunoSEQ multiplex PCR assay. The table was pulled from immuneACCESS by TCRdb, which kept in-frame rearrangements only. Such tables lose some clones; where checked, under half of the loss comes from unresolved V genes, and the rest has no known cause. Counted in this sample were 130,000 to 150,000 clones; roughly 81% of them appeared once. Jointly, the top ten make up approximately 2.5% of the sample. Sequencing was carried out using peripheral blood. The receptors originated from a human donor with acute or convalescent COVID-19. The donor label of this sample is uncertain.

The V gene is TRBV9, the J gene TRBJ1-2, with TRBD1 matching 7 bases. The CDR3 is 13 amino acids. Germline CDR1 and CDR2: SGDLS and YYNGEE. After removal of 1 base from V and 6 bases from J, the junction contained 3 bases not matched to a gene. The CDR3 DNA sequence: TGTGCCAGCAGCGTAATCACAGGGGATGGCTACACCTTC. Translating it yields CASSVITGDGYTF.

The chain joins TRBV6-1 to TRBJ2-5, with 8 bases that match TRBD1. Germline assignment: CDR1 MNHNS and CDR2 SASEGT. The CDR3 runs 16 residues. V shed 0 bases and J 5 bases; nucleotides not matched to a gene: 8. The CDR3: CASSEAGQGAWETQYF. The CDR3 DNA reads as TGTGCCAGCAGTGAAGCGGGTCAGGGGGCATGGGAGACCCAGTACTTC.